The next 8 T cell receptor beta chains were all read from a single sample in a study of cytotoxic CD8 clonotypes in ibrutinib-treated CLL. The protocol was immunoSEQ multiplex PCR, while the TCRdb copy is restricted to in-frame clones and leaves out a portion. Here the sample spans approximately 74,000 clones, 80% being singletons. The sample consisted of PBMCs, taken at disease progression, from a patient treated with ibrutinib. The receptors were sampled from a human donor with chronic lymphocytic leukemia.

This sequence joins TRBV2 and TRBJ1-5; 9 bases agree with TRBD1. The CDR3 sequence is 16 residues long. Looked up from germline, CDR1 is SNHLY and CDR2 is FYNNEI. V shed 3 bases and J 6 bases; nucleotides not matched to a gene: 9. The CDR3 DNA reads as TGTGCCAGCAGTGACCCGGGACAGGGAGGTTTTCAGCCCCAGCATTTT. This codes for CASSDPGQGGFQPQHF.

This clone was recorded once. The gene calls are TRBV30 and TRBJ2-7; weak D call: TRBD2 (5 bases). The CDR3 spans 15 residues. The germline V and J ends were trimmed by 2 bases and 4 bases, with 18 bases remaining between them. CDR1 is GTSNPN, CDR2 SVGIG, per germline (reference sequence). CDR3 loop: CAWSRGLTNRYEQYF. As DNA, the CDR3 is TGTGCCTGGAGTCGTGGACTCACAAACCGGTACGAGCAGTACTTC.

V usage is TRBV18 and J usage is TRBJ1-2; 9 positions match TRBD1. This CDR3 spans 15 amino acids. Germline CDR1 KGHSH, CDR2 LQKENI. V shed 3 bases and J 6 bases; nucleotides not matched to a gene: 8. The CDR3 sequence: CASSPWDRVPNGYTF. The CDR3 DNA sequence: TGTGCCAGCTCACCGTGGGACAGGGTCCCCAATGGCTACACCTTC.

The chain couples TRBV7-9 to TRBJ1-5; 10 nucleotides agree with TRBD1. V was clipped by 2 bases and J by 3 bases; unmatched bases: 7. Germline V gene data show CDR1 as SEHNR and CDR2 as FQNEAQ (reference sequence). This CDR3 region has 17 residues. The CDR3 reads CASSLLSGTGVNQPQHF. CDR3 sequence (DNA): TGTGCCAGCAGCTTACTCTCCGGGACAGGGGTCAATCAGCCCCAGCATTTT. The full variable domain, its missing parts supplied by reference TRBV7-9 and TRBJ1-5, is DTGVSQNPRHKITKRGQNVTFRCDPISEHNRLYWYRQTLGQGPEFLTYFQNEAQLEKSRLLSDRFSAERPKGSFSTLEIQRTEQGDSAMYLCASSLLSGTGVNQPQHFGDGTRLSIL.

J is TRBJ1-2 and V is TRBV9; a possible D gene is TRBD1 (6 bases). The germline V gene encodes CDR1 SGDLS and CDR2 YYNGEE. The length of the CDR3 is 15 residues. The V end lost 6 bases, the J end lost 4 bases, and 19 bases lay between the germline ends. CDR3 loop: CASTRSDRNTYGYTF. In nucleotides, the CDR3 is TGTGCCAGCACCAGATCAGACAGGAACACCTATGGCTACACCTTC.

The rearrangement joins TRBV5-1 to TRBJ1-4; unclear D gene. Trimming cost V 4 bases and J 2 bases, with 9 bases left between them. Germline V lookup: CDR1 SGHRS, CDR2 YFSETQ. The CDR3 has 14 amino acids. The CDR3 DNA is TGCGCCAGCAGCGAGCCCCCCACTAATGAAAAACTGTTTTTT. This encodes CASSEPPTNEKLFF.

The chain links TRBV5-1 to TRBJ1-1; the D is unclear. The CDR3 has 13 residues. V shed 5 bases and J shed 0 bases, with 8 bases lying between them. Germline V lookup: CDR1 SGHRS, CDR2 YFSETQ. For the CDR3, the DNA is TGCGCCAGCAGAGACCGAATGAACACTGAAGCTTTCTTT. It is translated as CASRDRMNTEAFF.

This chain's CDR3 is CASSWGIPGNTIYF. Here the CDR3 DNA reads TGTGCCAGCAGCTGGGGGATTCCTGGAAACACCATATATTTT. The gene calls are TRBV7-4 and TRBJ1-3, with D tentatively TRBD1 (5 bases). Germline V lookup: CDR1 SGHVT, CDR2 SQSDAQ. This CDR3 has 14 residues. V was shortened by 4 bases and J by 2 bases, with 9 bases between the two germline ends.